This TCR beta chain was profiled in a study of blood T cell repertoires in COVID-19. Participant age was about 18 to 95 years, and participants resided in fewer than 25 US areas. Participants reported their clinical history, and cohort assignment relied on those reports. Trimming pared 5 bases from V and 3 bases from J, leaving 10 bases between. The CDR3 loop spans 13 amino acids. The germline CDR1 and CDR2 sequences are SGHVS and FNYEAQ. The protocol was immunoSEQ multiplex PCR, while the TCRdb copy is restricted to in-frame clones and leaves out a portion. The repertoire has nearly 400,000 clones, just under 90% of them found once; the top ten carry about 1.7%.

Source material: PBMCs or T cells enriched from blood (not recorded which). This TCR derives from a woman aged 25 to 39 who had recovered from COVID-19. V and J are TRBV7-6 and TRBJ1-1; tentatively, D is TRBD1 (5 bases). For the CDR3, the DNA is TGTGCCAGCAGCCATACAGGACACACTGAAGCTTTCTTT. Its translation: CASSHTGHTEAFF.